Presented here are 15 T cell receptor beta chains from one specimen sequenced in a study of CD8 T cells in ankylosing spondylitis. TCRdb called the 5' RACE reads again in MiXCR, with one record for every CDR3 protein. The top ten hold around 6.5% of the sample, which has around 250,000 distinct CDR3 sequences, about 10% seen once. The sample consisted of blood, either unsorted or a sorted T cell fraction (not recorded which). The receptors originated from a male donor with ankylosing spondylitis or in good health (not recorded which).

This clonotype was recorded at least ten times. The CDR3 DNA sequence: TGCAGTGCCATATGGACAGGGGGCTCGATTGGCTATGGCTACACCTTC. Its protein is CSAIWTGGSIGYGYTF. This chain connects TRBV20-1 to TRBJ1-2; 11 positions match TRBD1. Germline CDR1 reads DFQATT; CDR2 reads SNEGSKA (reference sequence). Losses at the gene ends were 6 bases for V and 4 bases for J; bases not matched to a gene: 13. CDR3 size: 16 residues.

This clonotype was seen many times. The chain joins TRBV5-1 to TRBJ2-1; TRBD1 matches at 10 bases. The V gene end was trimmed by 4 bases and the J gene end by 1 base; junction bases not matched to a gene: 2. Germline CDR1 and CDR2: SGHRS and YFSETQ. The CDR3 spans 15 residues. CDR3 DNA sequence: TGCGCCAGCAGCCCGGGACAGGGGTCCTACAATGAGCAGTTCTTC. It is translated as CASSPGQGSYNEQFF.

This clonotype was detected many times. V usage is TRBV20-1 and J usage is TRBJ2-1; D may correspond to TRBD1 or TRBD2 (5 bases each). In germline, CDR1 is DFQATT, CDR2 SNEGSKA (reference sequence). The V and J ends lost 5 bases and 8 bases respectively, with 25 bases between them. The CDR3 is 16 residues long. CDR3 DNA sequence: TGCAGTGCTCGCCTGGATGGGGGACGGGGATGGGATGAGCAGTTCTTC. It specifies CSARLDGGRGWDEQFF.

This clonotype was counted at least ten times. The chain links TRBV12-3 or TRBV12-4 to TRBJ2-5; D might be TRBD1 (6 bases). Trimming removed 6 bases at V and 1 base at J, with 12 bases between. The length of the CDR3 is 14 residues. The CDR3, as DNA: TGTGCCAGCAGCAACCGGGACATCCAAGAGACCCAGTACTTC. It is translated as CASSNRDIQETQYF.

In DNA, the CDR3 is TGTGCCAGCAGCGCCCGACTAGCGGGGGGTGGAGATGAGCAGTTCTTC. This encodes CASSARLAGGGDEQFF. The chain combines TRBV3-1 with TRBJ2-1, with 13 nucleotides matching TRBD2. The germline V gene has CDR1 LGHDT and CDR2 YNNKEL (reference sequence). The ends lost 5 bases at V and 8 bases at J; junction bases unmatched: 9. The CDR3 has 16 amino acids.

At least ten counts were recorded for this clonotype. The gene calls are TRBV5-1 and TRBJ2-3; 13 nucleotides agree with TRBD2. The germline gives CDR1 SGHRS, CDR2 YFSETQ. The length of the CDR3 is 14 residues. J gave up 3 bases and V 7 bases, and 2 bases lay outside the gene matches. In DNA, the CDR3 is TGCGCCAGCGGACTAGCGGGGGAGACAGATACGCAGTATTTT. Residues: CASGLAGETDTQYF.

Note on this clonotype: The germline gene is not matched at one end of the junction; a read error may be the cause. The V and J genes are TRBV7-9 and TRBJ2-1; no clear D. Germline CDR1 SEHNR, CDR2 FQNEAQ (reference sequence). This CDR3 is 11 amino acids long. CDR3 DNA: TGTGCCAGCAGGACCTACAATGAGCATTTCTTC. Its translation is CASRTYNEHFF.

This clonotype was found a few times. The rearrangement links TRBV12-3 or TRBV12-4 to TRBJ1-1, with 7 bases aligning to TRBD1. This CDR3 comprises 13 residues. V lost 4 bases and J lost 6; bases outside the gene matches: 5. The CDR3, as DNA: TGTGCCAGCAGTTCTACAGGGGTTTCTGAAGCTTTCTTT. Protein sequence: CASSSTGVSEAFF.

This clonotype appeared many times. In nucleotides, the CDR3 is TGCAGTGCTGCGACAGGGATGAAGGGCACTGAAGCTTTCTTT. Amino acid sequence: CSAATGMKGTEAFF. V usage is TRBV20-1 and J usage is TRBJ1-1, with TRBD1 matching 7 bases. The junction had 10 bases not matched to a gene; V was cut back by 5 bases and J by 4 bases. CDR1 is DFQATT and CDR2 is SNEGSKA in the germline V gene (reference sequence). This CDR3 region has 14 residues.

The table lists this clonotype with many counts. This chain uses TRBV5-1 with TRBJ2-3; 7 bases align to TRBD1. This CDR3 contains 15 residues. V lost 4 bases, J lost 3 bases, and 8 bases stayed unmatched. CDR1 and CDR2 from the germline V gene are SGHRS and YFSETQ. CDR3 bases: TGCGCCAGCAGCAGGACAGGCCCGGGGACAGATACGCAGTATTTT. It specifies CASSRTGPGTDTQYF. Combining the CDR3 with reference TRBV5-1 and TRBJ2-3 gives the whole variable domain KAGVTQTPRYLIKTRGQQVTLSCSPISGHRSVSWYQQTPGQGLQFLFEYFSETQRNKGNFPGRFSGRQFSNSRSEMNVSTLELGDSALYLCASSRTGPGTDTQYFGPGTRLTVL.

This rearrangement joins TRBV28 to TRBJ2-7; D ambiguous. V lost 8 bases to trimming and J lost 3 bases, with 11 bases between them. Germline loops: CDR1 MDHEN, CDR2 SYDVKM. This CDR3 region has 12 residues. CDR3 protein: CASGLLGYEQYF. The CDR3 bases are TGTGCCAGCGGATTGCTTGGCTACGAGCAGTACTTC.

The chain has TRBV28 and TRBJ2-7, with 7 bases identical to TRBD1. V lost 4 bases, J lost 4 bases, and 10 bases stayed unmatched. Germline-derived CDR1 and CDR2 are MDHEN and SYDVKM. The CDR3 sequence is 15 residues long. CDR3 bases: TGTGCCAGCAGTTCAACAAAGGGGGCCTCGTACGAGCAGTACTTC. This codes for CASSSTKGASYEQYF.

There are a few counts of this clonotype. V is TRBV24-1 and J is TRBJ2-1, with 7 bases fitting TRBD2. Per the germline V gene, CDR1 is KGHDR and CDR2 is SFDVKD. J gave up 0 bases and V 3 bases, and 10 bases lay outside the gene matches. The CDR3 is 18 residues long. The CDR3 nucleotides are TGTGCCACCAGTGATCCGCGTTCCGGGAGGCCCTCCTACAATGAGCAGTTCTTC. It translates to CATSDPRSGRPSYNEQFF.

In regard to this clonotype: The final CDR3 position lacks the conserved phenylalanine or tryptophan, pointing to a likely read error. The chain employs TRBV10-3 and TRBJ1-1; possible D gene TRBD1, 5 bases. V was cut by 5 bases and J by 6 bases, with 13 bases left in between. The CDR3 runs to 13 residues. Per the germline V gene, CDR1 is ENHRY and CDR2 is SYGVKD. Here the CDR3 reads CAISRDGDAEAFS. The CDR3 region has the DNA TGTGCCATCAGTCGGGACGGGGACGCTGAAGCTTTCTCT.

This chain uses TRBV24-1 with TRBJ2-3; possible D gene TRBD1, 6 bases. The germline CDR1 and CDR2 sequences are KGHDR and SFDVKD. CDR3 length equals 16 residues. V was clipped by 0 bases and J by 0 bases, with 9 bases between them. For the CDR3, the DNA is TGTGCCACCAGTGATTTGGGGGACACAAGCACAGATACGCAGTATTTT. It specifies CATSDLGDTSTDTQYF.